This T cell receptor beta chain was recovered during a study of T cell repertoires in cytomegalovirus infection. Study at large: CMV epitopes used comprised recently identified HLA-C-restricted ones and well-studied HLA-B-restricted ones. Carrying CMV and the relevant HLA type showed in public TCR beta signatures.

The study, taken as a whole, reports: HLA-C-restricted CMV clonotypes gave the most frequent clonotype in two of eight donors.

The length of the CDR3 is 13 residues. The V and J ends lost 5 bases and 7 bases respectively, with 14 bases between them. Looked up from germline, CDR1 is SGHVS and CDR2 is FQNEAQ. Remarks on this clonotype: Its antigen is not known.

TCRdb reanalysed the reads using MiXCR and keeps one entry per CDR3 protein. The sample records 550,000 to 700,000 distinct CDR3 sequences, 35% to 50% being singletons. This receptor was obtained from a human donor in good health (CMV status not recorded). Some clones in this sample may be carry-over from other donors' samples. This sample comprised cultured PBMCs, obtained from culture after CMV antigen stimulation. The chain combines TRBV7-8 with TRBJ1-1, with D tentatively TRBD1 (5 bases). The CDR3: CASSGDVDDEAFF. CDR3 DNA: TGTGCCAGCAGCGGGGACGTAGACGATGAAGCTTTCTTT.